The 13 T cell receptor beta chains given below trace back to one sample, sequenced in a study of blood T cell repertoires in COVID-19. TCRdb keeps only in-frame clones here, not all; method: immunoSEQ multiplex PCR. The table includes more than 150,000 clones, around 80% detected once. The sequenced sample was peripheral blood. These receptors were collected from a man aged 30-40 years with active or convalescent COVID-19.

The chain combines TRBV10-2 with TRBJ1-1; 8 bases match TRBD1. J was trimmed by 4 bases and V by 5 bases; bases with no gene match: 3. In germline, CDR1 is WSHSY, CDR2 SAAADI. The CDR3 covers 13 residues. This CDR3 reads CASSTDRATEAFF. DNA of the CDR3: TGCGCCAGCAGTACGGACAGGGCCACTGAAGCTTTCTTT.

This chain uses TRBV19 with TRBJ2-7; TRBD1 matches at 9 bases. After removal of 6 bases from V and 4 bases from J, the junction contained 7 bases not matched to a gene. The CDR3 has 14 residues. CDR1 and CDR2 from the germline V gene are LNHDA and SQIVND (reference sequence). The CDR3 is CASSHRDRVYEQYF. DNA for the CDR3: TGTGCCAGTAGCCACCGGGACAGGGTTTACGAGCAGTACTTC.

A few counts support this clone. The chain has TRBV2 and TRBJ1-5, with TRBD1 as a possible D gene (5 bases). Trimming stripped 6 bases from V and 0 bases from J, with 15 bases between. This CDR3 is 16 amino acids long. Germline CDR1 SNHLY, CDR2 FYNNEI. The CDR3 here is CASRLMGGDSNQPQHF. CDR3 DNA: TGTGCCAGCAGGTTAATGGGGGGGGATAGCAATCAGCCCCAGCATTTT.

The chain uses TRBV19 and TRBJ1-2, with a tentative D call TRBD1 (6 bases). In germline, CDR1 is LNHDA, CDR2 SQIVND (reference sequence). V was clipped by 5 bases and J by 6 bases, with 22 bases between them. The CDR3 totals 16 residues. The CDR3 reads CASSPHRYRVDDGYTF. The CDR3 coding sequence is TGTGCCAGTAGTCCGCACCGGTACAGGGTCGACGATGGCTACACCTTC.

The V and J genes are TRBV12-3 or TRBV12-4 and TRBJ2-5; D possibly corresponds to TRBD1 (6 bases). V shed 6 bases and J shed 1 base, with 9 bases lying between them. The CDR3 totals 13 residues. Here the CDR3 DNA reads TGTGCCAGCAGCAGCAGGGGCCAAGAGACCCAGTACTTC. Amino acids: CASSSRGQETQYF.

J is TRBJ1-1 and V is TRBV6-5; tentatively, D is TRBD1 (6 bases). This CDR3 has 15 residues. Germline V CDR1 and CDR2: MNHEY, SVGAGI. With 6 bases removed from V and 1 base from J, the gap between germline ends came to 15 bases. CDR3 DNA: TGTGCCAGCAGCCCCCTCAGGGGCCCGAACACTGAAGCTTTCTTT. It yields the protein CASSPLRGPNTEAFF.

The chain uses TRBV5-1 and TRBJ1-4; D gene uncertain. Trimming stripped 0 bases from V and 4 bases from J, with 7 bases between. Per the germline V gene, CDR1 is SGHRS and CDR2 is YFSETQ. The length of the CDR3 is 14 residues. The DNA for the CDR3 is TGCGCCAGCAGCTTGGTCGCGGATAATGAAAAACTGTTTTTT. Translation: CASSLVADNEKLFF.

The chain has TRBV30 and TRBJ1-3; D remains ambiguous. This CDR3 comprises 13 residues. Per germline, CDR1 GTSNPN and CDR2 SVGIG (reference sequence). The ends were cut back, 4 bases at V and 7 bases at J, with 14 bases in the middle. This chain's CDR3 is CAWTGVGRNTIYF. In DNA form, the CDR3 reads TGTGCCTGGACCGGGGTCGGGAGGAACACCATATATTTT.

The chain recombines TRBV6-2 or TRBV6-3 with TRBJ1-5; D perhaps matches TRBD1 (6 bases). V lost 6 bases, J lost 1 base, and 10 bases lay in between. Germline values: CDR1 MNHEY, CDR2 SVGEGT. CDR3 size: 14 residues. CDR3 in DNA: TGTGCCAGCAGCTGGACAGCGAGCAATCAGCCCCAGCATTTT. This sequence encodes CASSWTASNQPQHF.

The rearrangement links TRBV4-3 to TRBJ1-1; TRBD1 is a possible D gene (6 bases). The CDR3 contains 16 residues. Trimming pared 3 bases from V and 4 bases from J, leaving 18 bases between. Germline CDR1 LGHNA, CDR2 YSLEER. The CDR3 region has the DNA TGCGCCAGCAGCCAGCCAGAAGGGGGTGGGCCCACTGAAGCTTTCTTT. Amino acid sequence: CASSQPEGGGPTEAFF.

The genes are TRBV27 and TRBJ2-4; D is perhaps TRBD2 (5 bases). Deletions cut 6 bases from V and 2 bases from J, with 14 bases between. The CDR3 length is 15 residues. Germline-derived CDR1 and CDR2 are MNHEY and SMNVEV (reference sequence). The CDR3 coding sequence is TGTGCCAGCAGGTCTCACGGGATCACCAAAAACATTCAGTACTTC. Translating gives CASRSHGITKNIQYF.

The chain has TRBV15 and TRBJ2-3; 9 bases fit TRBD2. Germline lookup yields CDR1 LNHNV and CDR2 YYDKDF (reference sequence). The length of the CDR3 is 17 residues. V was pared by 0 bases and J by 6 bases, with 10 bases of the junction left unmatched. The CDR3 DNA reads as TGTGCCACCAGCAGAGAGTTCGCGGGAGGGCCTTTGGATACGCAGTATTTT. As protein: CATSREFAGGPLDTQYF.

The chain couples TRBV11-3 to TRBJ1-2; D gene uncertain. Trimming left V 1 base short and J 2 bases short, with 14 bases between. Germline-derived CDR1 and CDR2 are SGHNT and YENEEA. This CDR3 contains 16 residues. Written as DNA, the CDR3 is TGTGCCAGCAGCTTAGCCGAGGCAGAGCTCAACTATGGCTACACCTTC. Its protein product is CASSLAEAELNYGYTF.